This is a list of T cell receptor beta chains from one sample in a study of blood T cells in healthy people across ages. Via MiXCR, TCRdb re-called the 5' RACE reads, giving one row per CDR3 protein. The sample holds more than 800,000 distinct CDR3 sequences, under 35% seen once. Sequenced material: blood. The receptors here all came from a woman aged 80 or over in good health. Each CDR3 is given with its conserved first and last residue. D genes are given only for firm matches. Clone size, where shown, is once, few, many, or a class for clones that have expanded.

>few|TRBD2|TRBJ2-5|TRBV6-5
TGTGCCAGCAGTTACTTAAGTCGGGGGGGCAGAGAGACCCAGTACTTC
CASSYLSRGGRETQYF
>few|TRBD2|TRBJ2-3|TRBV6-2/TRBV6-3
TGTGCCAGCAGTTATACTAGCGGGGGAGTCACAGATACGCAGTATTTT
CASSYTSGGVTDTQYF
>once|TRBD2|TRBJ2-1|TRBV20-1
TGCAGTGCATTGGGGACTAGCGGGAGAGGAGGCGCGAACAATGAGCAGTTCTTC
CSALGTSGRGGANNEQFF
>few|-|TRBJ2-1|TRBV4-2
TGTGCCAGCAGCCAACGGTCCTCAAGGGGGGTTAGGTACAATGAGCAGTTCTTC
CASSQRSSRGVRYNEQFF
>-|TRBD1|TRBJ1-2|TRBV5-5
TGTGCCAGCAGCTTGAACAGGGGAGACGGTGGCTACACCTTC
CASSLNRGDGGYTF
>-|-|TRBJ2-2|TRBV13
TGTGCCAGCAGCAAGGGACAAGGGGCTTGGAGCACCGGGGAGCTGTTTTTT
CASSKGQGAWSTGELFF
>few|TRBD1|TRBJ1-1|TRBV7-9
TGTGCCAGCAGCCCCCACCACGGACAGGTTGAAGCTTTCTTT
CASSPHHGQVEAFF
>few|-|TRBJ1-5|TRBV12-3/TRBV12-4
TGTGCCAGCAGTTTAACCCTCGGCAATCAGCCCCAGCATTTT
CASSLTLGNQPQHF
>many|-|TRBJ2-3|TRBV4-3
TGCGCCAGCAGCCAAGTTCGCCAGCGCACAGATACGCAGTATTTT
CASSQVRQRTDTQYF
>many|TRBD2|TRBJ2-7|TRBV20-1
TGCAGTGCTAGTAGCGGGGGGGCTATCCCCTACGAGCAGTACTTC
CSASSGGAIPYEQYF
>few|TRBD1|TRBJ1-2|TRBV15
TGTGCCACCAGCGGAGACAGGGCGGGCTATGGCTACACCTTC
CATSGDRAGYGYTF
>many|-|TRBJ1-5|TRBV29-1
TGCAGCGCCCAAACGGGCAGTAGCAATCAGCCCCAGCATTTT
CSAQTGSSNQPQHF
>many|-|TRBJ2-7|TRBV12-3/TRBV12-4
TGTGCCAGCAGTTCTGGACAGCAAATCTACGAGCAGTACTTC
CASSSGQQIYEQYF
>-|TRBD1|TRBJ1-2|TRBV2
TGTGCCAGCAGTTTAAGGACAGGGGGAGGGCTAGACTATGGCTACACCTTC
CASSLRTGGGLDYGYTF
>many|-|TRBJ2-1|TRBV7-2
TGTGCCAGCACTCTAGGTGGGGACTACAATGAGCAGTTCTTC
CASTLGGDYNEQFF
>many|-|TRBJ1-6|TRBV20-1
TGCAGTGCTAGAATCAGGGGAGCCTATAATTCACCCCTCCACTTT
CSARIRGAYNSPLHF
>-|TRBD1|TRBJ1-5|TRBV6-6
TGTGCCAGCAGCCTAGGGGGGGACAGTCAGCCCCAGCATTTT
CASSLGGDSQPQHF
>-|-|TRBJ2-1|TRBV6-2/TRBV6-3
TGTGCCGGCAGACCAGATAACAATGAGCAGTTCTTC
CAGRPDNNEQFF
>few|-|TRBJ2-3|TRBV6-2/TRBV6-3
TGTGCCAGCAGCAGAATAGTTGACACAGATACGCAGTATTTT
CASSRIVDTDTQYF
>many|TRBD1|TRBJ1-6|TRBV27
TGTGCCAGCAGCAGACAGGGGGGCTTTATACCCCTCCACTTT
CASSRQGGFIPLHF
>many|TRBD2|TRBJ2-1|TRBV12-3/TRBV12-4
TGTGCCAGCAGTTTACGGGCAGGGAGGGGAGATGAGCAGTTCTTC
CASSLRAGRGDEQFF
>many|TRBD1|TRBJ2-1|TRBV9
TGTGCCAGCAGCACTAGACAGGGGGCGATTGAGCAGTTCTTC
CASSTRQGAIEQFF
>many|-|TRBJ1-6|TRBV12-3/TRBV12-4
TGTGCCAGCAGTTTAAAGGATTCACCCCTCCACTTT
CASSLKDSPLHF
>-|-|TRBJ1-2|TRBV9
TGTGCCAGCAGCGCGCGACGTGGGGCTAACTATGGCTACACCTTC
CASSARRGANYGYTF
>many|TRBD2|TRBJ2-3|TRBV20-1
TGCAGTGCTAGGGTACCTCGGGGGGGCAACACAGATACGCAGTATTTT
CSARVPRGGNTDTQYF
>many|TRBD1|TRBJ1-2|TRBV7-2
TGTGCCAGCACCCCGCACAGGGGACAAAACTATGGCTACACCTTC
CASTPHRGQNYGYTF
>-|-|TRBJ2-5|TRBV3-1
TGTGCCAGCAGCCAAGAGTGTCGGAAAGGGGGTGAGACCCAGTACTTC
CASSQECRKGGETQYF